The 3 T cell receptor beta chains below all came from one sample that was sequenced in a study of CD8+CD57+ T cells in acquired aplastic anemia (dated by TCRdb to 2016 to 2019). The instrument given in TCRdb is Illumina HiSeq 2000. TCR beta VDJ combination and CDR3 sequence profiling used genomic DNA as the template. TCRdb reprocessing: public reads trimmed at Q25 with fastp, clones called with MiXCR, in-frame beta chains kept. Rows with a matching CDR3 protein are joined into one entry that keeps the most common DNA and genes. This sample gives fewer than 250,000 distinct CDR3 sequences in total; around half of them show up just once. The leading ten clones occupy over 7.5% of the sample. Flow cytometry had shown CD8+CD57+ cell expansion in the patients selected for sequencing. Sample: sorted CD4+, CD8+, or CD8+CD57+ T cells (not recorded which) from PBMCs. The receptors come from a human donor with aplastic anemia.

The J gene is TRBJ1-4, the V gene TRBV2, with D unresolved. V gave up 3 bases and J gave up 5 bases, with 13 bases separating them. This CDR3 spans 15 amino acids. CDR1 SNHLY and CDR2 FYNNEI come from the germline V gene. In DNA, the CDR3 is TGTGCCAGCAGTGAGACGGGAGTGGGGAATGAAAAACTGTTTTTT. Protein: CASSETGVGNEKLFF.

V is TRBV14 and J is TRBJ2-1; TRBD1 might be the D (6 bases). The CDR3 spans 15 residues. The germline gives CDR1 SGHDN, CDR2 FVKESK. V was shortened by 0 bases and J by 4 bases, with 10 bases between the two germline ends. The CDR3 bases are TGTGCCAGCAGCCAAGAGGACAGCCTTTACAATGAGCAGTTCTTC. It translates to CASSQEDSLYNEQFF.

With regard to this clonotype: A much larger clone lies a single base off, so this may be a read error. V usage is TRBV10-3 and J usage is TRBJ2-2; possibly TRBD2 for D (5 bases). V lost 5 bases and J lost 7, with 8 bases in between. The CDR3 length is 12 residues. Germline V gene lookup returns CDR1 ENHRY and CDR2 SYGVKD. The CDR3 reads CAISFRGGELFF. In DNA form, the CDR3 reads TGTGCCATCAGTTTTCGGGGCGGGGAGCTGTTTTTT.